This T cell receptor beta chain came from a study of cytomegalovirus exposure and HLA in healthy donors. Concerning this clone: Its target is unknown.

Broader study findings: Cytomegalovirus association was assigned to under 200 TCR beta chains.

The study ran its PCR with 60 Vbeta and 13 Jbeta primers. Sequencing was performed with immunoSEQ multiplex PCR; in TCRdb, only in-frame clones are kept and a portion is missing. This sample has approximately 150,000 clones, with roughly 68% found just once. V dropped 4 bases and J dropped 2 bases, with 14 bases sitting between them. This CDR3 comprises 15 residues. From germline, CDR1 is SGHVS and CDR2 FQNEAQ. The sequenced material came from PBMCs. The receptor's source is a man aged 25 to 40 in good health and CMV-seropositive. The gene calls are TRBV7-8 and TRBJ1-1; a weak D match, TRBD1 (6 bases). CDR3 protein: CASSSRDKGNTEAFF. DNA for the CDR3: TGTGCCAGCAGCTCCCGGGACAAGGGAAACACTGAAGCTTTCTTT.